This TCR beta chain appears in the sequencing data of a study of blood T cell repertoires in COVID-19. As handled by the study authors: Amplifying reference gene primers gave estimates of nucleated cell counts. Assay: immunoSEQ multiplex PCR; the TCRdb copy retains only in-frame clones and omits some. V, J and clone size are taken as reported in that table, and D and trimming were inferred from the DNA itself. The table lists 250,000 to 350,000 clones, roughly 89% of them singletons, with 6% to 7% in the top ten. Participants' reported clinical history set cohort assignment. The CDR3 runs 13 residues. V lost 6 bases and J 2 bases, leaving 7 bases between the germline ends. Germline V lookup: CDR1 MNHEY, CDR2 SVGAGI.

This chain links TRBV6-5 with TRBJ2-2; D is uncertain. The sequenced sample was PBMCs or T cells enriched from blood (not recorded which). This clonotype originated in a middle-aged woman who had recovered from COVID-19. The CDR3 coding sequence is TGTGCCAGCAGGGCCGCAAACACCGGGGAGCTGTTTTTT. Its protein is CASRAANTGELFF.